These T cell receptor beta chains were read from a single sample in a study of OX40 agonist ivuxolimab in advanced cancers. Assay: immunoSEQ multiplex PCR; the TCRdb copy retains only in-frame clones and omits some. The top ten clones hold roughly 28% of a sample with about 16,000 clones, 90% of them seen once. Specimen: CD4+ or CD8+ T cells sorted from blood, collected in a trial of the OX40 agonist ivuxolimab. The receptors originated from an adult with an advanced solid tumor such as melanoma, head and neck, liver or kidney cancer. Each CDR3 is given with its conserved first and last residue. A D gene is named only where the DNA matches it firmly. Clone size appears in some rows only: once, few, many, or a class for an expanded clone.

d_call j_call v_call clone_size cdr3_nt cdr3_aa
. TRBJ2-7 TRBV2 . TGTGCCAGCAAGATACTGGGCTACGAGCAGTACTTC CASKILGYEQYF
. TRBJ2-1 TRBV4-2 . TGTGCCAGCAGCCAAGGTAGTGGGAGCAACTACAATGAGCAGTTCTTC CASSQGSGSNYNEQFF
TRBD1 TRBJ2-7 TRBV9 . TGTGCCAGCAGCGCCGGGACAGGGCTCTACGAGCAGTACTTC CASSAGTGLYEQYF
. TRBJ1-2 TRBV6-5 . TGTGCCAGCATTGGGGGCCTGCTACATGGCTACACCTTC CASIGGLLHGYTF
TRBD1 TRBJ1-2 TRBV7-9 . TGTGCCAGCAGCAACAGGGGGATCTATGGCTACACCTTC CASSNRGIYGYTF
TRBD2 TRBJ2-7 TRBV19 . TGTGCCAGTAGCGAGGGACTAACTTACGAGCAGTACTTC CASSEGLTYEQYF
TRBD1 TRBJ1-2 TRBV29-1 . TGCAGCGTTGAAGAGTCCCCCAGGGGGCACTTCTATGGCTACACCTTC CSVEESPRGHFYGYTF
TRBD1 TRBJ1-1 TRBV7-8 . TGTGCCAGCAGCGCCGGGACAGGTGAAGCTTTCTTT CASSAGTGEAFF
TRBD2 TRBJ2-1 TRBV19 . TGTGCCAGTAGTATACTCGGACTAGCGAACTACAATGAGCAGTTCTTC CASSILGLANYNEQFF
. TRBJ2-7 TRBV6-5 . TGTGCCAGCAGTTACTCGCGTTCAATTTCCTACGAGCAGTACTTC CASSYSRSISYEQYF
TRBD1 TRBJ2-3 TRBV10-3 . TGTGCCATCAGTGAGTCGACACAGGGGGGCACAGATACGCAGTATTTT CAISESTQGGTDTQYF
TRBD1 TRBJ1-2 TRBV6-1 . TGTGCCAGCAGTGAAGATCTGCGGACAGGGGGCGGCTACACCTTC CASSEDLRTGGGYTF
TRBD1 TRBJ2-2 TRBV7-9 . TGTGCCAGCAGCTACACAGGGGCCGGGGAGCTGTTTTTT CASSYTGAGELFF
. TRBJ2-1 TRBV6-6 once TGTGCCAGCAGTTATCTGGATGAGCAGTTCTTC CASSYLDEQFF
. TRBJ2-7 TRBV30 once TGTGCCTGGAGTGTACTCCCGGAAACCTACGAGCAGTACTTC CAWSVLPETYEQYF
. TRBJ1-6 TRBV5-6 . TGTGCCAGCAGCTTTAGTGCACAGCTTAATTCACCCCTCCACTTT CASSFSAQLNSPLHF
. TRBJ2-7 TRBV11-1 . TGTGCCAGCAGCTTAGGTGGGCAGGAGCAGTACTTC CASSLGGQEQYF
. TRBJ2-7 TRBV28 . TGTGCCAGCACTACCCAGAGGGGTGGGCAGTACTTC CASTTQRGGQYF
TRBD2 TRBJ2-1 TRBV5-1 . TGCGCCAGCAGCTTGGTAGCGGGAGGGCCCTACAATGAGCAGTTCTTC CASSLVAGGPYNEQFF
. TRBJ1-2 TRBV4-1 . TGCGCCAGCAGCCAAGACAGGGCAATCTATGGCTACACCTTC CASSQDRAIYGYTF
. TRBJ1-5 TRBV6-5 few TGTGCCAGCAGTCCGGACAGAGATCAGCCCCAGCATTTT CASSPDRDQPQHF
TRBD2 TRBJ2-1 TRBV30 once TGTGCCTGGAGTCCGACCCCCCTCGGGAGGGCCACTGGGCAGTTCTTC CAWSPTPLGRATGQFF
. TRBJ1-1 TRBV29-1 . TGCAGCGTGAGGAGCGGGCGACTGAACACTGAAGCTTTCTTT CSVRSGRLNTEAFF
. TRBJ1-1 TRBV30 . TGTGCCTGGAGGCTGGGGGGGACTGGGCACACTGAAGCTTTCTTT CAWRLGGTGHTEAFF
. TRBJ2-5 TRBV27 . TGTGCCAGCAGAGGTCCAGGGTTAAGTGAGACCCAGTACTTC CASRGPGLSETQYF
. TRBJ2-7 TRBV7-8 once TGTGCCAGCAGCTTAAGGTCCAGGGCTTACGAGCAGTACTTC CASSLRSRAYEQYF
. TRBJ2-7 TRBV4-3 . TGCGCCAGCAGCCAAGATTGGAGGGGGCTCACCTCCTACGAGCAGTACTTC CASSQDWRGLTSYEQYF
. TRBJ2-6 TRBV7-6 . TGTGCCAGCGGACCCGAGGGGTCTGGGGCCAACGTCCTGACTTTC CASGPEGSGANVLTF
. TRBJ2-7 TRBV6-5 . TGTGCCAGCGGAGCCGGGACACGGGCCTTCTACGAGCAGTACTTC CASGAGTRAFYEQYF
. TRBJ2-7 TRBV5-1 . TGCGCCAGCAGCTTGGGGAGGACAACCTACGAGCAGTACTTC CASSLGRTTYEQYF
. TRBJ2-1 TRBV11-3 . TGTGCCAGCAGCTTAGATCCTTGGGGCAATGAGCAGTTCTTC CASSLDPWGNEQFF
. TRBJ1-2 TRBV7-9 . TGTGCCAGCAGCCCCGGTGGGTTGATTGGCTACACCTTC CASSPGGLIGYTF
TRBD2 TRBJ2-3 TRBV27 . TGTGCCAGCAGTGGACTAGCGGGCGGGACTAGCACAGATACGCAGTATTTT CASSGLAGGTSTDTQYF
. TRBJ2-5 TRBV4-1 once TGCGCCAGCAGCCAAAAGGGGCTGGAGCCGCTCATTCAAGAGACCCAGTACTTC CASSQKGLEPLIQETQYF
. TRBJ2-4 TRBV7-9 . TGTGCCAGCAGCTTAAGTTCTGGTCTAGTCGGAAACATTCAGTACTTC CASSLSSGLVGNIQYF
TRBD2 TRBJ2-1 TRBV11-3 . TGTGCCAGCAGCTTAAGCGGGAGTTGGAACAATGAGCAGTTCTTC CASSLSGSWNNEQFF
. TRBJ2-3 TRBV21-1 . TGTGCCAGCAGCATGCCCCCTCGCACAGATACGCAGTATTTT CASSMPPRTDTQYF
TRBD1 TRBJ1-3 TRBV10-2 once TGCGCCAGCAGTGACGTGACAGGGGTCGGAAACACCATATATTTT CASSDVTGVGNTIYF
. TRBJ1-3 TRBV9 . TGTGCCAGCAGCCGCGGAGGGAACTCTGGAAACACCATATATTTT CASSRGGNSGNTIYF
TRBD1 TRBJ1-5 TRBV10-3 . TGTGCCGCCGGGACAGGGGAACTGTCTAGCAATCAGCCCCAGCATTTT CAAGTGELSSNQPQHF
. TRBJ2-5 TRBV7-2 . TGTGCCAGCAGCGAGGACTGGAATCAAGAGACCCAGTACTTC CASSEDWNQETQYF
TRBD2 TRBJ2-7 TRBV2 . TGTGCCAGCAGGGGTGAGACTAGCGGGCTCTACGAGCAGTACTTC CASRGETSGLYEQYF
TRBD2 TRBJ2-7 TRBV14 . TGTGCCAGCAGCCAAGTTAGCGGGAGTAACGAGCAGTACTTC CASSQVSGSNEQYF
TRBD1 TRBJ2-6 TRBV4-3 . TGCGCCAGCAGCCAAGAGGGAACAGGGGGTCTAGCTGGGGCCAACGTCCTGACTTTC CASSQEGTGGLAGANVLTF
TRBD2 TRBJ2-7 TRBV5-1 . TGCGCCAGCAGCTTGGTGAATTTCGGGACTAGCGACTACGAGCAGTACTTC CASSLVNFGTSDYEQYF